This T cell receptor (beta chain) comes out of a study of T-cell reconstitution after alpha-beta-depleted transplantation in children. In germline, CDR1 is MNHEY, CDR2 SVGAGI. V trimming: 6 bases; J trimming: 3 bases; junction bases outside the gene matches: 7. The CDR3 consists of 16 residues. In this sample, this clonotype turned up a few times. Unique molecular identifiers were used to barcode this TCRbeta library. Each CDR3 protein gets one entry after TCRdb re-called the PCR reads with MiXCR. Of over 85,000 distinct CDR3 sequences in the sample, 6% to 9% are singletons; the top ten hold roughly 17%.

This chain joins TRBV6-5 and TRBJ2-2, with 10 bases that match TRBD2. This receptor was identified in a boy younger than 10 with acute lymphoblastic leukemia, due to receive a stem cell transplant. The material was PBMCs, obtained before TCRalphabeta/CD19-depleted stem cell transplant. CDR3 nucleotides: TGTGCCAGCAGGAGGAGGAGCGGGGGGGACACCGGGGAGCTGTTTTTT. Translating it yields CASRRRSGGDTGELFF.